This TCR beta chain appears in the sequencing data of a study of T-cell reconstitution after alpha-beta-depleted transplantation in children. Unique molecular identifiers were used to barcode this TCRbeta library. TCRdb processed the PCR reads anew with MiXCR; each CDR3 protein has one entry. Of 280,000 or so distinct CDR3 sequences listed, under 14% were seen once; the top ten hold around a quarter. V was pared by 3 bases and J by 0 bases, with 10 bases between. Per the germline V gene, CDR1 is DFQATT and CDR2 is SNEGSKA (reference sequence). This CDR3 spans 14 amino acids. This clonotype has at least ten counts.

Sequences were derived from peripheral blood, sampled 180 days after TCRalphabeta/CD19-depleted stem cell transplant. The J gene is TRBJ2-3, the V gene TRBV20-1; maybe TRBD2 (5 bases). This sequence originates from a male patient aged 2 to 10 who had a stem cell transplant for chronic granulomatous disease, so the T cells may come from the graft donor. The CDR3 spells CSASGLPSTDTQYF. The CDR3 DNA follows: TGCAGTGCTAGCGGACTGCCTAGCACAGATACGCAGTATTTT.